The sample holds a few counts of the clone carrying this T cell receptor beta chain. Its antigen is still unknown. This specimen comes from a study of metastatic and nonmetastatic thyroid tumors. As for the study in general: Samples came from malignant and benign thyroid patients, and repertoires were compared across blood and tumor or nodule tissue. Overall study findings and caveats: Patients with malignant thyroid tumors reportedly had significantly higher TCR beta diversity than those with benign nodules, in blood and tumor.

None of the patients had undergone any treatment ahead of thyroid surgery. Original handling: A papillary thyroid cancer distant-metastasis classifier was built from CDR3 differences across clinicopathological groups. TCRdb re-analyzed the PCR reads using MiXCR. The V and J calls, along with clone size, are taken from TCRdb and not from the paper's own processing. The sample has tens of thousands of clones, more than 20% seen once. Germline CDR1 SQVTM, CDR2 ANQGSEA. The CDR3 length is 13 residues. Trimming removed 7 bases from V and 4 bases from J; junction bases left unmatched: 6. Sample: blood. The J gene is TRBJ2-2, the V gene TRBV29-1, with 7 bases identical to TRBD1. This TCR was sampled from a female donor with papillary thyroid cancer or a benign thyroid nodule (not recorded which). Some clones in this sample may be carry-over from other donors' samples. The CDR3 DNA reads as TGCAGCGGCGGACAGGCAGCCACCGGGGAGCTGTTTTTT. This translates into CSGGQAATGELFF.